This record concerns one TCR beta chain sequence. Each CDR3 protein is one row after TCRdb ran MiXCR on the reads. This sample yields more than 400,000 distinct CDR3 sequences, of which about a quarter are seen a single time; about 13% belongs to the top ten. The sample belongs to a study of T cell repertoires in cytomegalovirus infection. Study-wide context: Public TCR beta signatures indicated both CMV infection and matching HLA type.

Germline CDR1 reads MNHEY; CDR2 reads SVGEGT. This CDR3 has 13 residues. Trimming cost V 6 bases and J 3 bases, with 12 bases left between them. This TCR was recovered from a human donor in good health (CMV status not recorded). Some clones in this sample may be carry-over from other donors' samples. Sequencing input: PBMCs. This chain joins TRBV6-2 or TRBV6-3 and TRBJ2-7, with D possibly matching TRBD2 (6 bases). The CDR3 DNA is TGTGCCAGCAGCCGGGCGGGAATCTACGAGCAGTACTTC. This gives the protein CASSRAGIYEQYF.